One and the same sample provided the 8 T cell receptor beta chains below, sequenced in a study of T-cell memory formation after mild COVID-19 (dated by TCRdb to the early 2020s). The library was built by means of 5' RACE. Sequencer: Illumina NovaSeq 6000. Using fastp trimming at Q25 and MiXCR clonotype assembly, TCRdb reanalyzed the public sequencing data and kept in-frame beta chains. Rows are unified per CDR3 protein, each entry keeping the most common DNA and genes. Recorded for this sample are roughly 500,000 distinct CDR3 sequences; about a fifth of them occurred a single time. The ten largest account for around 13% of the sample. Sequences were obtained from PBMCs or a T cell subset sorted from them (not recorded which). The receptor source for this set is an adult woman who had mild COVID-19 (a few samples of this study predate the infection). The sample titles of this study are shuffled in the database, so cell type and time point are left out; the donor was told from shared clones.

This clonotype came up once. The J gene is TRBJ2-3, the V gene TRBV6-1; 9 nucleotides agree with TRBD2. From germline, CDR1 is MNHNS and CDR2 SASEGT. The ends lost 3 bases at V and 6 bases at J; junction bases unmatched: 10. This CDR3 has 16 amino acids. In nucleotides, the CDR3 is TGTGCCAGCAGTGAGGGGGGGCTAGCGGGGACCGATACGCAGTATTTT. This gives the protein CASSEGGLAGTDTQYF.

The genes are TRBV30 and TRBJ1-1; the D gene is possibly TRBD1 (6 bases). The CDR3 length is 14 residues. Germline V lookup: CDR1 GTSNPN, CDR2 SVGIG (reference sequence). The germline V and J ends were trimmed by 4 bases and 0 bases, with 12 bases remaining between them. CDR3 nucleotide sequence: TGTGCCTGGATGGTTCAGGGGATGAACACTGAAGCTTTCTTT. Translated: CAWMVQGMNTEAFF.

This clonotype has at least ten counts. The chain carries TRBV5-1 and TRBJ2-1; 14 bases match TRBD2. J was trimmed by 9 bases and V by 4 bases; bases with no gene match: 9. The CDR3 has 16 amino acids. Germline lookup yields CDR1 SGHRS and CDR2 YFSETQ. The CDR3 sequence: CASSVAGTSGSGEQFF. The CDR3 region has the DNA TGCGCCAGCAGCGTTGCCGGGACTAGCGGGAGCGGTGAGCAGTTCTTC.

This clonotype was counted a few times. The gene calls are TRBV21-1 and TRBJ2-5; no check of the table's D call, TRBD2, against the DNA was made. TRBV21-1 is noted as a pseudogene. The CDR3 totals 13 residues. CDR3 loop: CASIPGTGRTQYF. DNA for the CDR3: TGTGCCAGCATCCCCGGGACTGGACGGACCCAGTACTTC.

The chain uses TRBV9 and TRBJ2-5; 7 bases map to TRBD1. Germline V CDR1 and CDR2: SGDLS, YYNGEE. J was trimmed by 4 bases and V by 4 bases; bases with no gene match: 10. The CDR3 has 15 residues. Written as DNA, the CDR3 is TGTGCCAGCAGCTTCACCGGGACAGACGGAGAGACCCAGTACTTC. The encoded protein is CASSFTGTDGETQYF.

Only a few counts were recorded for this clonotype. This chain connects TRBV4-3 to TRBJ2-7; D tentatively fits TRBD1 or TRBD2 (5 bases each). V lost 4 bases to trimming and J lost 5 bases, with 18 bases between them. The germline V gene encodes CDR1 LGHNA and CDR2 YSLEER. The CDR3 runs 15 residues. The CDR3: CASSLRRSGSHEQYF. The CDR3 DNA follows: TGCGCCAGCAGCCTAAGGCGGTCAGGGAGCCACGAGCAGTACTTC.

This clonotype is a singleton in its sample. This chain joins TRBV12-3 or TRBV12-4 and TRBJ1-2; D gene unclear. With 2 bases removed from V and 5 bases from J, the gap between germline ends came to 6 bases. This CDR3 region has 12 residues. The CDR3 reads CASSLMMYGYTF. The CDR3 coding sequence is TGTGCCAGCAGTTTAATGATGTATGGCTACACCTTC.

This clonotype has a single count. CDR3 in amino acids: CASAGAGLAFF. CDR3 coding DNA: TGCGCCAGCGCTGGGGCAGGGCTGGCTTTCTTT. The chain links TRBV5-1 to TRBJ1-1; TRBD1 might be the D (5 bases). The CDR3 extends over 11 amino acids. Germline CDR1 is SGHRS and CDR2 is YFSETQ. V dropped 7 bases and J dropped 11 bases, with 15 bases sitting between them.